This T cell receptor beta chain was identified in a study of T cell repertoires in cytomegalovirus infection. Study at large: CMV epitopes, recently identified HLA-C-restricted and well-studied HLA-B-restricted, were used. CMV infection and matching HLA type were both indicated by public TCR beta signatures.

Regarding the study as a whole: HLA-C-restricted CMV-specific TCR beta clonotypes prevailed in the ex vivo response.

TCRdb itself ran the reads through MiXCR, one entry per CDR3 protein. The sample contains around 540,000 distinct CDR3 sequences, around 30% of which appear only once. As to this clonotype: The antigen is unknown.

Trimming took 3 bases from V and 3 from J, leaving 9 bases between them. The CDR3 has 13 residues. The germline V gene encodes CDR1 SGHNT and CDR2 YYREEE (reference sequence). Source: cultured PBMCs, taken from culture after CMV antigen stimulation. The V and J genes are TRBV5-4 and TRBJ1-1; no firm D call. This TCR derives from a human donor in good health (CMV status not recorded). Some clones in this sample may be carry-over from other donors' samples. CDR3 sequence: CASSSVLHTEAFF. The DNA of the CDR3 is TGTGCCAGCAGCTCGGTGCTACACACTGAAGCTTTCTTT.